These 24 T cell receptor beta chains were all obtained from the same sample, sequenced in a study of blood T cell repertoires in COVID-19. Here immunoSEQ multiplex PCR was the method, and the copy in TCRdb shows in-frame clones only, minus some. The sample has around 77,000 clones; 75% to 90% are singletons. Sequencing used peripheral blood. Receptor source: a man at least 80 years old with acute or convalescent COVID-19.

The rearrangement uses TRBV24-1 and TRBJ1-2; 9 nucleotides align to TRBD1. Trimming at V came to 2 bases and at J to 5 bases, leaving 8 bases not matched to a gene. Germline lookup yields CDR1 KGHDR and CDR2 SFDVKD. The CDR3 runs to 16 residues. CDR3 sequence reads: CATSDSNRGLAYGYTF. For the CDR3, the DNA is TGTGCCACCAGTGATTCTAACAGGGGGCTGGCTTATGGCTACACCTTC.

This chain uses TRBV29-1 with TRBJ1-3; perhaps TRBD1 as D (6 bases). The CDR3 is 14 amino acids. Germline values: CDR1 SQVTM, CDR2 ANQGSEA. V lost 4 bases to trimming and J lost 1 base, with 11 bases between them. DNA for the CDR3: TGCAGCGTTGCCGTAGACAGGTCTGGAAACACCATATATTTT. It specifies CSVAVDRSGNTIYF.

V is TRBV7-2 and J is TRBJ2-7, with 7 bases aligning to TRBD1. With 5 bases clipped from V and 2 bases from J, the junction kept 9 bases outside the gene matches. CDR1 is SGHTA, CDR2 FQGNSA, per germline. The CDR3 consists of 15 residues. CDR3 protein: CASSTRGTATYEQYF. The CDR3 DNA sequence: TGTGCCAGCAGCACCCGAGGGACAGCAACCTACGAGCAGTACTTC.

The J gene is TRBJ2-2, the V gene TRBV28; possibly TRBD1 for D (6 bases). V gave up 9 bases and J gave up 0 bases, with 17 bases separating them. The germline V gene has CDR1 MDHEN and CDR2 SYDVKM. This CDR3 contains 16 residues. In DNA, the CDR3 is TGTGCCAGTCTACCTCGGACAGCCACGAACACCGGGGAGCTGTTTTTT. As protein: CASLPRTATNTGELFF.

The chain carries TRBV24-1 and TRBJ2-3, with 10 bases lining up with TRBD1. The CDR3 covers 15 residues. V dropped 4 bases and J dropped 4; count of bases not matched to a gene: 4. Germline CDR1 and CDR2: KGHDR and SFDVKD. The CDR3 region is CATSDPGQGSDTQYF. CDR3 bases: TGTGCCACCAGTGACCCGGGACAGGGGTCAGATACGCAGTATTTT.

The rearrangement uses TRBV28 and TRBJ1-5, with D possibly being TRBD1 (6 bases). This CDR3 region has 14 residues. Per the germline V gene, CDR1 is MDHEN and CDR2 is SYDVKM. The ends were cut back, 7 bases at V and 4 bases at J, with 14 bases in the middle. CDR3 region: CASTSPGANQPQHF. CDR3 DNA sequence: TGTGCCAGCACTAGCCCAGGGGCTAATCAGCCCCAGCATTTT.

The genes are TRBV7-2 and TRBJ1-1, with TRBD1 as a possible D gene (6 bases). Germline V lookup: CDR1 SGHTA, CDR2 FQGNSA. CDR3 size: 14 residues. V lost 2 bases and J 1 base, leaving 8 bases between the germline ends. CDR3 sequence (DNA): TGTGCCAGCAGCTTATCGGGACAGAACACTGAAGCTTTCTTT. This encodes CASSLSGQNTEAFF.

This clone was recorded only once. The genes are TRBV5-4 and TRBJ2-5, with 7 nucleotides matching TRBD1. CDR3 length: 15 residues. Germline V gene sequence: CDR1 SGHNT, CDR2 YYREEE (reference sequence). After removal of 0 bases from V and 1 base from J, the junction contained 3 bases not matched to a gene. The CDR3, as DNA: TGTGCCAGCAGCTTGGGACAGGGCCTCCAAGAGACCCAGTACTTC. Amino acids: CASSLGQGLQETQYF. The variable domain in full, with the rest retrieved from reference TRBV5-4 and TRBJ2-5, is ETGVTQSPTHLIKTRGQQVTLRCSSQSGHNTVSWYQQALGQGPQFIFQYYREEENGRGNFPPRFSGLQFPNYSSELNVNALELDDSALYLCASSLGQGLQETQYFGPGTRLLVL.

The rearrangement uses TRBV18 and TRBJ1-4; D uncertain. The germline CDR1 and CDR2 sequences are KGHSH and LQKENI. Trimming shortened V by 1 base and J by 7 bases, and 13 bases separated the two germline ends. The CDR3 consists of 15 residues. The CDR3 nucleotides read TGTGCCAGCTCACCACGTTTGCCAGACTCTGAAAAACTGTTTTTT. Translation gives CASSPRLPDSEKLFF. The whole variable domain, remainder taken from reference TRBV18 and TRBJ1-4, is NAGVMQNPRHLVRRRGQEARLRCSPMKGHSHVYWYRQLPEEGLKFMVYLQKENIIDESGMPKERFSAEFPKEGPSILRIQQVVRGDSAAYFCASSPRLPDSEKLFFGSGTQLSVL.

This clone occurred once. Other DNA sequences in this sample translate to the same CDR3. V gene TRBV28 combines with J gene TRBJ1-2; 8 nucleotides line up with TRBD1. Germline V gene data show CDR1 as MDHEN and CDR2 as SYDVKM. Trimming at V came to 9 bases and at J to 4 bases, leaving 10 bases not matched to a gene. The CDR3 extends over 14 amino acids. CDR3 DNA: TGTGCCAGTAGTCCGACAGGGGAAGTCTATGGCTACACCTTC. This sequence encodes CASSPTGEVYGYTF.

This sequence joins TRBV11-2 and TRBJ1-1; D gene unclear. CDR1 SGHAT and CDR2 FQNNGV come from the germline V gene. Trimming left V 2 bases short and J 1 base short, with 5 bases between. CDR3 size: 13 residues. CDR3 DNA sequence: TGTGCCAGCAGCTTACCGGGGAACACTGAAGCTTTCTTT. Translated: CASSLPGNTEAFF.

This chain joins TRBV7-2 and TRBJ2-3; no definite D call. The CDR3 has 15 residues. The V gene's germline CDR1 is SGHTA and CDR2 FQGNSA. Trimming cost V 2 bases and J 0 bases, with 9 bases left between them. CDR3: CASSLFSSSTDTQYF. The CDR3, as DNA: TGTGCCAGCAGCTTATTTAGCAGTAGCACAGATACGCAGTATTTT.

This chain connects TRBV19 to TRBJ2-5; a weak D match, TRBD1 (7 bases). CDR1 and CDR2 (germline): LNHDA, SQIVND (reference sequence). Trimming stripped 3 bases from V and 7 bases from J, with 12 bases between. This CDR3 is 13 amino acids long. In nucleotides, the CDR3 is TGTGCCAGTAGTATCGGTCAGGGGGGGACCCAGTACTTC. Protein sequence: CASSIGQGGTQYF.

The J gene is TRBJ2-1, the V gene TRBV28; 9 nucleotides agree with TRBD2. V shed 3 bases and J 4 bases; nucleotides not matched to a gene: 7. This CDR3 contains 16 residues. CDR1 MDHEN and CDR2 SYDVKM come from the germline V gene. The DNA for the CDR3 is TGTGCCAGCAGTTTGTCAGCGGGAGGACCTTACAATGAGCAGTTCTTC. Protein sequence: CASSLSAGGPYNEQFF.

V and J are TRBV11-2 and TRBJ1-1; weak D call: TRBD1 (5 bases). The CDR3 consists of 14 residues. V was pared by 2 bases and J by 4 bases, with 11 bases between. Germline V CDR1 and CDR2: SGHAT, FQNNGV. CDR3 nucleotides: TGTGCCAGCAGCTTAAGAGGCGGGGGCACTGAAGCTTTCTTT. This sequence encodes CASSLRGGGTEAFF. Drawing the rest from reference TRBV11-2 and TRBJ1-1, the complete variable domain is EAGVAQSPRYKIIEKRQSVAFWCNPISGHATLYWYQQILGQGPKLLIQFQNNGVVDDSQLPKDRFSAERLKGVDSTLKIQPAKLEDSAVYLCASSLRGGGTEAFFGQGTRLTVV.

The genes are TRBV19 and TRBJ2-6; D might be TRBD1 (6 bases). The CDR3 extends over 16 amino acids. V lost 5 bases, J lost 2 bases, and 13 bases lay in between. The V gene's germline CDR1 is LNHDA and CDR2 SQIVND (reference sequence). Here the CDR3 reads CASSLAGATGANVLTF. As DNA, the CDR3 is TGTGCCAGTAGTCTGGCAGGGGCTACTGGGGCCAACGTCCTGACTTTC.

The chain employs TRBV7-2 and TRBJ2-5; 12 bases fit TRBD1. This CDR3 spans 15 amino acids. With 3 bases clipped from V and 4 bases from J, the junction kept 3 bases outside the gene matches. Germline-derived CDR1 and CDR2 are SGHTA and FQGNSA. DNA of the CDR3: TGTGCCAGCAGCTTGCGGGGACAGGGGGCAGAGACCCAGTACTTC. Residues: CASSLRGQGAETQYF.

The gene calls are TRBV5-1 and TRBJ2-1; TRBD2 matches 13 bases. This CDR3 contains 15 residues. The V and J ends lost 0 bases and 9 bases, in that order; junction bases with no gene match: 3. Germline CDR1 reads SGHRS; CDR2 reads YFSETQ. The CDR3 nucleotides read TGCGCCAGCAGCTTGGCCCGACTAGCGGGAGGTGAGCAGTTCTTC. This translates into CASSLARLAGGEQFF.

V gene TRBV5-4 combines with J gene TRBJ1-3; D uncertain. CDR3 length: 14 amino acids. CDR1 is SGHNT, CDR2 YYREEE, per germline (reference sequence). Trimming stripped 4 bases from V and 2 bases from J, with 10 bases between. CDR3 region: CASSPGYAGNTIYF. The CDR3 DNA is TGTGCCAGCAGCCCCGGGTATGCTGGAAACACCATATATTTT. The whole variable domain, filled in from reference TRBV5-4 and TRBJ1-3, reads ETGVTQSPTHLIKTRGQQVTLRCSSQSGHNTVSWYQQALGQGPQFIFQYYREEENGRGNFPPRFSGLQFPNYSSELNVNALELDDSALYLCASSPGYAGNTIYFGEGSWLTVV.

The V call is TRBV5-6, the J call TRBJ1-6; D gene ambiguous. CDR1 and CDR2 from the germline V gene are SGHDT and YYEEEE. Trimming took 0 bases from V and 10 from J, leaving 17 bases between them. The CDR3 loop spans 16 amino acids. The CDR3, as DNA: TGTGCCAGCAGCTTGGCCGCGGGAAGTAATGTATCACCCCTCCACTTT. Its protein is CASSLAAGSNVSPLHF.

The chain links TRBV2 to TRBJ2-1; 10 bases are shared with TRBD2. Germline-derived CDR1 and CDR2 are SNHLY and FYNNEI. J was trimmed by 7 bases and V by 7 bases; bases with no gene match: 10. The CDR3 has 15 amino acids. The CDR3 DNA reads TGTGCCAGCACCGATGGGACTAGCGTGAAGAATGAGCAGTTCTTC. This translates into CASTDGTSVKNEQFF.

The V gene is TRBV9, the J gene TRBJ1-3; no clear D gene. Trimming took 3 bases from V and 4 from J, leaving 8 bases between them. Germline V gene data show CDR1 as SGDLS and CDR2 as YYNGEE. CDR3 size: 13 residues. CDR3 protein: CASSASPGNTIYF. The CDR3, as DNA: TGTGCCAGCAGCGCAAGCCCCGGAAACACCATATATTTT. The variable domain in full, completed from reference TRBV9 and TRBJ1-3, reads DSGVTQTPKHLITATGQRVTLRCSPRSGDLSVYWYQQSLDQGLQFLIQYYNGEERAKGNILERFSAQQFPDLHSELNLSSLELGDSALYFCASSASPGNTIYFGEGSWLTVV.

This clone was picked up a small number of times. At one of its ends the junction is not consistent with the germline gene, which may arise from a read error. The chain has TRBV29-1 and TRBJ2-4, with 12 bases lining up with TRBD1. Germline V lookup: CDR1 SQVTM, CDR2 ANQGSEA. The CDR3 covers 15 residues. The CDR3 here is CSVGGTGGFENTQYF. CDR3 bases: TGCAGCGTTGGGGGGACAGGGGGCTTCGAGAACACTCAGTACTTC.

J is TRBJ2-7 and V is TRBV6-6, with D maybe TRBD2 (6 bases). Germline values: CDR1 MNHNY, CDR2 SVGAGI (reference sequence). Between the trimmed V and J ends, which lost 2 bases and 7 bases, there was a span of 12 bases. This CDR3 is 13 amino acids long. The chain's CDR3 is CASSYGEVGEQYF. CDR3 nucleotide sequence: TGTGCCAGCAGTTACGGGGAGGTGGGGGAGCAGTACTTC.